A single sample is the source of the 26 T cell receptor beta chains below, sequenced in a study of OX40 agonist ivuxolimab in advanced cancers. This table comes from immunoSEQ multiplex PCR, and its TCRdb copy is limited to in-frame clones, with some not included. The top ten hold less than 25% of the sample, which has about 32,000 clones, about four fifths seen once. The starting material was CD4+ or CD8+ T cells sorted from blood, obtained in a trial of the OX40 agonist ivuxolimab. Every receptor here comes from an adult with an advanced solid tumor such as melanoma, head and neck, liver or kidney cancer.

V and J are TRBV6-5 and TRBJ2-6; 8 bases map to TRBD2. The CDR3 spans 16 residues. Germline V gene lookup returns CDR1 MNHEY and CDR2 SVGAGI. V gave up 0 bases and J gave up 2 bases; unmatched junction bases: 0. CDR3 amino acids: CASSYSGGAGANVLTF. CDR3 nucleotide sequence: TGTGCCAGCAGTTACTCCGGGGGGGCTGGGGCCAACGTCCTGACTTTC.

The chain couples TRBV7-9 to TRBJ2-7, with D perhaps given as TRBD1 or TRBD2 (5 bases each). V was shortened by 2 bases and J by 2 bases, with 10 bases between the two germline ends. This CDR3 is 14 amino acids long. Germline CDR1 is SEHNR and CDR2 is FQNEAQ (reference sequence). The CDR3 here is CASSLMQGPYEQYF. The CDR3 DNA reads as TGTGCCAGCAGCTTAATGCAGGGACCCTACGAGCAGTACTTC.

This chain uses TRBV10-3 with TRBJ2-2, with TRBD1 matching 8 bases. In germline, CDR1 is ENHRY, CDR2 SYGVKD. Trimming cost V 5 bases and J 7 bases; bases outside gene matches: 6. The CDR3 has 14 amino acids. CDR3 residues: CAISPWTGHGELFF. The CDR3 DNA follows: TGTGCCATCAGTCCTTGGACAGGGCACGGGGAGCTGTTTTTT.

This sequence joins TRBV5-4 and TRBJ2-7, with D possibly being TRBD1 (6 bases). The germline V gene has CDR1 SGHNT and CDR2 YYREEE (reference sequence). V shed 2 bases and J shed 5 bases, with 14 bases lying between them. The CDR3 sequence is 14 residues long. The CDR3 sequence: CASSLQGRSNEQYF. The CDR3 coding sequence is TGTGCCAGCAGCTTACAGGGACGGTCAAACGAGCAGTACTTC.

This clone turned up a few times. The chain links TRBV28 to TRBJ1-4; TRBD1 matches 11 bases. The CDR3 spans 18 residues. The germline V gene encodes CDR1 MDHEN and CDR2 SYDVKM. Losses at the gene ends were 5 bases for V and 4 bases for J; bases not matched to a gene: 12. The DNA for the CDR3 is TGTGCCAGCAGTCCCCTTAGGACAGGGGGCCGCAATAATGAAAAACTGTTTTTT. Encoded protein: CASSPLRTGGRNNEKLFF.

This chain joins TRBV30 and TRBJ1-5; perhaps TRBD1 as D (5 bases). Trimming stripped 1 base from V and 3 bases from J, with 7 bases between. Germline V gene lookup returns CDR1 GTSNPN and CDR2 SVGIG (reference sequence). This CDR3 comprises 13 residues. CDR3: CAWSEQDNQPQHF. CDR3 DNA: TGTGCCTGGAGTGAACAGGACAATCAGCCCCAGCATTTT.

V usage is TRBV5-4 and J usage is TRBJ2-1, with a tentative D call TRBD2 (9 bases). Looked up from germline, CDR1 is SGHNT and CDR2 is YYREEE (reference sequence). This CDR3 region has 17 residues. Trimming took off 4 bases at V and 7 bases at J, with 24 bases between the two ends. In DNA, the CDR3 is TGTGCCAGCAGCCCGGAGCCGGACAGGGCGGGGGGGAATGAGCAGTTCTTC. It codes for CASSPEPDRAGGNEQFF.

Remarks on this clone: A junction boundary mismatches the germline segment, possibly from a read error. The chain has TRBV18 and TRBJ2-2; either TRBD1 or TRBD2 may supply D (5 bases each). Germline assignment: CDR1 KGHSH and CDR2 LQKENI. The CDR3 covers 17 residues. CDR3 sequence: CASSQLGGHDYTGELLF. CDR3 coding DNA: TGTGCCAGCTCACAACTCGGAGGACACGATTACACCGGGGAGCTGCTTTTT. The variable domain in full, completed from reference TRBV18 and TRBJ2-2, reads NAGVMQNPRHLVRRRGQEARLRCSPMKGHSHVYWYRQLPEEGLKFMVYLQKENIIDESGMPKERFSAEFPKEGPSILRIQQVVRGDSAAYFCASSQLGGHDYTGELLFGEGSRLTVL.

This chain connects TRBV9 to TRBJ2-1, with 8 positions matching TRBD2. Germline V gene data show CDR1 as SGDLS and CDR2 as YYNGEE. Trimming cost V 0 bases and J 6 bases; bases outside gene matches: 5. This CDR3 region has 15 residues. The CDR3 loop is CASSVGAGASNEQFF. CDR3 DNA sequence: TGTGCCAGCAGCGTAGGAGCGGGAGCCTCCAATGAGCAGTTCTTC.

This clone was recorded a few times. This same CDR3 is encoded by further DNA sequences in the sample. The chain links TRBV7-2 to TRBJ2-1; 7 bases agree with TRBD1. Trimming removed 5 bases from V and 1 base from J; junction bases left unmatched: 8. CDR3 length: 16 residues. Germline CDR1 is SGHTA and CDR2 is FQGNSA. The CDR3 nucleotides read TGTGCCAGCAGCCCACAAGGGGGCGTTTCCTACAATGAGCAGTTCTTC. Encoded protein: CASSPQGGVSYNEQFF. Combining the CDR3 with reference TRBV7-2 and TRBJ2-1 gives the whole variable domain GAGVSQSPSNKVTEKGKDVELRCDPISGHTALYWYRQSLGQGLEFLIYFQGNSAPDKSGLPSDRFSAERTGGSVSTLTIQRTQQEDSAVYLCASSPQGGVSYNEQFFGPGTRLTVL.

The chain is built from TRBV18 and TRBJ1-3, with a possible D match to TRBD1 (6 bases). This CDR3 comprises 19 residues. Between the trimmed V and J ends, which lost 2 bases and 0 bases, there was a span of 20 bases. Germline loops: CDR1 KGHSH, CDR2 LQKENI. This CDR3 reads CASSPNTVKGGYSGNTIYF. DNA for the CDR3: TGTGCCAGCTCACCAAACACCGTAAAGGGGGGATACTCTGGAAACACCATATATTTT. The full variable domain, in which reference TRBV18 and TRBJ1-3 provide the parts outside the CDR3, is NAGVMQNPRHLVRRRGQEARLRCSPMKGHSHVYWYRQLPEEGLKFMVYLQKENIIDESGMPKERFSAEFPKEGPSILRIQQVVRGDSAAYFCASSPNTVKGGYSGNTIYFGEGSWLTVV.

The chain combines TRBV6-1 with TRBJ1-5, with D possibly being TRBD1 (5 bases). V was cut by 3 bases and J by 6 bases, with 21 bases left in between. The CDR3 sequence is 17 residues long. Per the germline V gene, CDR1 is MNHNS and CDR2 is SASEGT. CDR3 sequence reads: CASSELGAGMEGQPQHF. In DNA, the CDR3 is TGTGCCAGCAGTGAGCTCGGGGCAGGGATGGAGGGTCAGCCCCAGCATTTT.

As DNA, the CDR3 is TGTGCCAGCAGCTTACGGGACAGAGGGGAGACCCAGTACTTC. Translated: CASSLRDRGETQYF. This rearrangement joins TRBV5-4 to TRBJ2-5, with TRBD1 identical over 7 bases. The trim removed 2 bases at V and 5 bases at J, leaving 6 bases unmatched. CDR3 length: 14 residues. Germline loops: CDR1 SGHNT, CDR2 YYREEE (reference sequence).

The gene calls are TRBV19 and TRBJ2-2, with TRBD2 matching 12 bases. Per germline, CDR1 LNHDA and CDR2 SQIVND (reference sequence). The CDR3 runs to 17 residues. Losses at the gene ends were 5 bases for V and 9 bases for J; bases not matched to a gene: 13. CDR3 DNA: TGTGCCAGTAGTCCCAGGACTAGCGGGGCTCCCCACCGGGAGCTGTTTTTT. Translated: CASSPRTSGAPHRELFF.

The chain joins TRBV6-1 to TRBJ1-4; D uncertain. There are 13 residues in the CDR3. With 7 bases removed from V and 4 bases from J, the gap between germline ends came to 10 bases. Germline assignment: CDR1 MNHNS and CDR2 SASEGT. The CDR3 nucleotides read TGTGCCAGCACTTGGGAGTATAATGAAAAACTGTTTTTT. This encodes CASTWEYNEKLFF.

The chain recombines TRBV28 with TRBJ2-5, with unresolved D. Trimming shortened V by 5 bases and J by 5 bases, and 21 bases separated the two germline ends. Per germline, CDR1 MDHEN and CDR2 SYDVKM. The CDR3 spans 16 residues. This chain's CDR3 is CASSKTGTLNGETQYF. In DNA, the CDR3 is TGTGCCAGCAGTAAGACCGGTACCTTAAACGGGGAGACCCAGTACTTC.

V is TRBV5-1 and J is TRBJ2-6; no reliable D call. Germline V gives CDR1 SGHRS, CDR2 YFSETQ. Trimming took 0 bases from V and 0 from J, leaving 7 bases between them. There are 16 residues in the CDR3. The CDR3 reads CASSLAPNSGANVLTF. CDR3 coding DNA: TGCGCCAGCAGCTTGGCCCCCAACTCTGGGGCCAACGTCCTGACTTTC.

CDR3: CASTITGVSYNSPLHF. Here the CDR3 DNA reads TGTGCCAGCACCATCACAGGGGTATCCTATAATTCACCCCTCCACTTT. The rearrangement links TRBV27 to TRBJ1-6, with TRBD1 identical over 7 bases. There are 16 residues in the CDR3. V lost 7 bases and J lost 1; bases outside the gene matches: 7. Germline-derived CDR1 and CDR2 are MNHEY and SMNVEV (reference sequence).

The chain employs TRBV18 and TRBJ1-1, with D possibly being TRBD1 (6 bases). The CDR3 is 15 amino acids. V lost 8 bases and J lost 1, with 17 bases in between. Germline lookup yields CDR1 KGHSH and CDR2 LQKENI. CDR3 coding DNA: TGTGCCAGCCGACCCGGGGGCCCAGGGAACACTGAAGCTTTCTTT. Amino acid sequence: CASRPGGPGNTEAFF. The variable domain in full, completed from reference TRBV18 and TRBJ1-1, reads NAGVMQNPRHLVRRRGQEARLRCSPMKGHSHVYWYRQLPEEGLKFMVYLQKENIIDESGMPKERFSAEFPKEGPSILRIQQVVRGDSAAYFCASRPGGPGNTEAFFGQGTRLTVV.

The rearrangement joins TRBV6-5 to TRBJ2-7; D perhaps matches TRBD1 (6 bases). CDR1 is MNHEY, CDR2 SVGAGI, per germline. The CDR3 has 14 amino acids. Trimming cost V 7 bases and J 7 bases, with 20 bases left between them. CDR3 in DNA: TGTGCCAGCACCTTGACGAAGGGACAAGGGGAGCAGTACTTC. Its protein is CASTLTKGQGEQYF.

V is TRBV27 and J is TRBJ1-1; D is ambiguous. This CDR3 spans 11 amino acids. V gave up 4 bases and J gave up 8 bases, with 8 bases separating them. Germline values: CDR1 MNHEY, CDR2 SMNVEV (reference sequence). Here the CDR3 reads CASSSFREAFF. DNA of the CDR3: TGTGCCAGCAGTTCGTTCAGGGAAGCTTTCTTT.

CDR3 bases: TGTGCCACCAGCAGAGACCGCCTCTCTGGAAACACCATATATTTT. Residues: CATSRDRLSGNTIYF. This chain uses TRBV15 with TRBJ1-3; no firm D call. Trimming shortened V by 0 bases and J by 0 bases, and 6 bases separated the two germline ends. CDR1 is LNHNV, CDR2 YYDKDF, per germline (reference sequence). This CDR3 has 15 residues.

V and J are TRBV7-2 and TRBJ1-2; no clear D. Trimming left V 1 base short and J 5 bases short, with 14 bases between. The CDR3 is 15 residues long. Germline V gene sequence: CDR1 SGHTA, CDR2 FQGNSA. CDR3 amino acids: CASSLDWSRAYGYTF. CDR3 nucleotides: TGTGCCAGCAGCTTAGACTGGTCAAGGGCTTATGGCTACACCTTC. The entire variable domain, with the rest obtained from reference TRBV7-2 and TRBJ1-2, is as follows: GAGVSQSPSNKVTEKGKDVELRCDPISGHTALYWYRQSLGQGLEFLIYFQGNSAPDKSGLPSDRFSAERTGGSVSTLTIQRTQQEDSAVYLCASSLDWSRAYGYTFGSGTRLTVV.

The chain is built from TRBV28 and TRBJ2-1, with 9 bases matching TRBD2. From germline, CDR1 is MDHEN and CDR2 SYDVKM. With V trimmed by 3 bases and J by 6 bases, 12 bases remained unmatched. This CDR3 contains 17 residues. The CDR3 DNA reads TGTGCCAGCAGTTTGGCCCCCTCTAGCGGGATTTCCAATGAGCAGTTCTTC. Translation gives CASSLAPSSGISNEQFF.

The chain has TRBV6-6 and TRBJ2-5; 7 nucleotides match TRBD2. The CDR3 is made up of 15 amino acids. Germline assignment: CDR1 MNHNY and CDR2 SVGAGI (reference sequence). The V gene end was trimmed by 8 bases and the J gene end by 1 base; junction bases not matched to a gene: 10. CDR3 protein: CASSRAAGPQETQYF. The CDR3 region has the DNA TGTGCCAGCTCCCGGGCAGCGGGGCCCCAAGAGACCCAGTACTTC.

The CDR3 DNA follows: TGCGCCAGCTCGGACGGGACTAGCGGTCGCTTCTATGAGCAGTTCTTC. This gives the protein CASSDGTSGRFYEQFF. The chain couples TRBV5-1 to TRBJ2-1; TRBD2 matches at 11 bases. V trimming: 7 bases; J trimming: 8 bases; junction bases outside the gene matches: 14. Germline loops: CDR1 SGHRS, CDR2 YFSETQ. This CDR3 is built from 16 residues.